One T cell receptor (beta chain) is described in this entry. A read error may account for a junction end that differs from germline. Generated by immunoSEQ multiplex PCR, the TCRdb table keeps only in-frame clones and is missing some. The table shows approximately 230,000 clones, with about 80% occurring only once. The data were taken from a study of blood T cell repertoires in COVID-19. Those enrolled, adults aged about 18 to 89 years, came from roughly 22 US areas. CDR3 length: 11 amino acids. Germline CDR1 SGHAT, CDR2 FQNNGV. The source is a man aged 40-49 years who had recovered from COVID-19. This chain uses TRBV11-2 with TRBJ2-7; possible D gene TRBD2, 5 bases. The specimen was PBMCs or T cells enriched from blood (not recorded which). The CDR3 spells CASSLQTSLAF. The CDR3 DNA reads TGTGCCAGCAGCTTGCAGACCTCGCTAGCCTTC.